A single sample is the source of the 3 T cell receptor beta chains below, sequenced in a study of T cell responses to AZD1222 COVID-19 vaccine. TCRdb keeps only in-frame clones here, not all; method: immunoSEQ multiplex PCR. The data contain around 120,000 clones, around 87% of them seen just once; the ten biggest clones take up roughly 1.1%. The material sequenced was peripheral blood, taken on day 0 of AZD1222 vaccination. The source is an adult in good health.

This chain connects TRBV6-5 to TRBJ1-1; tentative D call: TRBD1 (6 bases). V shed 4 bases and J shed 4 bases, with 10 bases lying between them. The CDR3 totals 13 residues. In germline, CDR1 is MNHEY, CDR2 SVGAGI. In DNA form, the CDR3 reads TGTGCCAGCAGTTCCAAGGGGGGCACTGAAGCTTTCTTT. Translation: CASSSKGGTEAFF.

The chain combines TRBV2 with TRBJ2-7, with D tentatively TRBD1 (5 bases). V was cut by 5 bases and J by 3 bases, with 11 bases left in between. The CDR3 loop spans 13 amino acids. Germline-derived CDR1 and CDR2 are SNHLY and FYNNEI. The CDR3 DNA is TGTGCCAGCAGTAAACGGCAGGGCTACGAGCAGTACTTC. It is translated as CASSKRQGYEQYF.

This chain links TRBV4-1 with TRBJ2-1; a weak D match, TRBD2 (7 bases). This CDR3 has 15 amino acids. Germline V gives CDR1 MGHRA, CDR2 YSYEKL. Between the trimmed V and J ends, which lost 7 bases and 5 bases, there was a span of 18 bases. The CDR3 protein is CASTPRGGDHNEQFF. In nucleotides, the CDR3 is TGCGCCAGCACACCTAGGGGGGGAGATCACAATGAGCAGTTCTTC.